Below are 21 T cell receptor beta chains sequenced from a single sample in a study of neurological immune-mediated disorders. MiXCR was run by TCRdb on the 5' RACE reads, yielding one entry per CDR3 protein. Of about 15,000 distinct CDR3 sequences in the sample, roughly 3.5% were seen once. Sequencing was carried out using CD8+ T cells from blood. The receptor set was obtained from a woman aged 40 to 50 in good health.

This clonotype was seen many times. In nucleotides, the CDR3 is TGTGCCAGCAGCTTGGGTAGCGGGAGGGCCTATCTCTACGAGCAGTACTTC. This codes for CASSLGSGRAYLYEQYF. This chain connects TRBV7-2 to TRBJ2-7; 11 bases map to TRBD2. Germline-derived CDR1 and CDR2 are SGHTA and FQGNSA. The CDR3 spans 17 residues. V dropped 3 bases and J dropped 3; count of bases not matched to a gene: 10.

This clonotype was recorded at least ten times. This chain connects TRBV28 to TRBJ2-7, with D unresolved. The CDR3 extends over 12 amino acids. Germline CDR1 MDHEN, CDR2 SYDVKM. V shed 2 bases and J shed 3 bases, with 5 bases lying between them. CDR3 residues: CASSLGLYEQYF. In DNA, the CDR3 is TGTGCCAGCAGTTTAGGTCTCTACGAGCAGTACTTC. Together with reference TRBV28 and TRBJ2-7, the CDR3 gives the full variable domain: DVKVTQSSRYLVKRTGEKVFLECVQDMDHENMFWYRQDPGLGLRLIYFSYDVKMKEKGDIPEGYSVSREKKERFSLILESASTNQTSMYLCASSLGLYEQYFGPGTRLTVT.

This clonotype was recorded at least ten times. V gene TRBV3-1 combines with J gene TRBJ2-5; 11 bases map to TRBD2. The V and J ends lost 8 bases and 2 bases, in that order; junction bases with no gene match: 13. This CDR3 is 17 amino acids long. Germline assignment: CDR1 LGHDT and CDR2 YNNKEL (reference sequence). The CDR3 bases are TGTGCCAGCTCGACAACTAGCGGGAGCCCCCCACAAGAGACCCAGTACTTC. Amino acid sequence: CASSTTSGSPPQETQYF.

This clonotype was seen repeatedly, ten times or more. The chain combines TRBV28 with TRBJ2-5; D might be TRBD1 or TRBD2, each matching 5 bases. In germline, CDR1 is MDHEN, CDR2 SYDVKM. The CDR3 has 15 amino acids. The germline V and J ends were trimmed by 4 bases and 3 bases, with 15 bases remaining between them. The CDR3 DNA reads TGTGCCAGCAGTTCTTCAGCGGAGACAGAAGAGACCCAGTACTTC. It codes for CASSSSAETEETQYF.

With respect to this clonotype: One end of the junction is discordant with germline, which a read error may explain. This sequence joins TRBV28 and TRBJ2-1, with 14 bases lining up with TRBD2. The CDR3 length is 15 residues. CDR1 and CDR2 (germline): MDHEN, SYDVKM. The CDR3 bases are TGTGCCAACAGTTTAAGGGGACTAGCGGGAGTTGAGCAGTTCTTC. Amino acid sequence: CANSLRGLAGVEQFF.

This clonotype ranks as medium-sized. This chain links TRBV20-1 with TRBJ2-7; weak D call: TRBD2 (6 bases). The CDR3 covers 14 residues. Trimming removed 6 bases at V and 2 bases at J, with 17 bases between. Germline V gives CDR1 DFQATT, CDR2 SNEGSKA (reference sequence). The CDR3 nucleotides read TGCAGTGCCCATGAAGCTAGCGAGCCCTACGAGCAGTACTTC. This gives the protein CSAHEASEPYEQYF.

This clonotype was counted ten times or more. The genes are TRBV6-1 and TRBJ1-1; D remains ambiguous. The CDR3 has 11 residues. V lost 7 bases and J lost 0, with 3 bases in between. CDR1 MNHNS and CDR2 SASEGT come from the germline V gene. The CDR3 DNA reads as TGTGCCAGCAAGATGAACACTGAAGCTTTCTTT. This gives the protein CASKMNTEAFF.

This clonotype was detected many times. The CDR3 spells CASSFWNLDRVSYEQYF. The DNA for the CDR3 is TGCGCCAGCAGCTTTTGGAATTTGGACAGGGTCTCCTACGAGCAGTACTTC. The genes are TRBV5-1 and TRBJ2-7; 8 nucleotides agree with TRBD1. V trimming: 2 bases; J trimming: 0 bases; junction bases outside the gene matches: 10. CDR3 length: 17 amino acids. Germline CDR1 SGHRS, CDR2 YFSETQ.

At least ten counts were recorded for this clonotype. Written as DNA, the CDR3 is TGCGCCAGCAGCCTATTTAGCGGGTCGGGACAGGGCCTTCTGAACACTGAAGCTTTCTTT. It specifies CASSLFSGSGQGLLNTEAFF. The J gene is TRBJ1-1, the V gene TRBV4-3; 9 nucleotides agree with TRBD1. With V trimmed by 4 bases and J by 0 bases, 18 bases remained unmatched. Germline V CDR1 and CDR2: LGHNA, YSLEER. The CDR3 extends over 20 amino acids.

The chain carries TRBV20-1 and TRBJ2-3; D is possibly TRBD1 (6 bases). The CDR3 consists of 16 residues. Germline V gives CDR1 DFQATT, CDR2 SNEGSKA (reference sequence). V was shortened by 3 bases and J by 4 bases, with 20 bases between the two germline ends. CDR3 loop: CSASKTGTSGADTQYF. CDR3 bases: TGCAGTGCTAGCAAGACAGGAACTTCTGGCGCAGATACGCAGTATTTT.

This clonotype was counted at least ten times. The chain joins TRBV7-2 to TRBJ2-3; the match to TRBD2 covers 10 bases. The germline CDR1 and CDR2 sequences are SGHTA and FQGNSA. The CDR3 length is 12 residues. V was clipped by 1 base and J by 14 bases; unmatched bases: 3. CDR3 loop: CASSLVWTSGYF. Here the CDR3 DNA reads TGTGCCAGCAGCTTAGTATGGACTAGCGGGTATTTT.

This clonotype was detected many times. V usage is TRBV7-6 and J usage is TRBJ2-7; 8 positions match TRBD2. V shed 5 bases, J shed 10 bases, and the junction held 16 bases outside the gene matches. Germline CDR1 is SGHVS and CDR2 is FNYEAQ. The CDR3 length is 15 residues. CDR3 amino acids: CASSPVAGTPVRQYF. The CDR3 bases are TGTGCCAGCAGCCCTGTAGCGGGGACCCCAGTAAGACAGTACTTC.

This clonotype has ten or more counts. The chain couples TRBV9 to TRBJ1-1; the D gene is possibly TRBD1 (6 bases). The CDR3 spans 14 residues. Trimming stripped 3 bases from V and 8 bases from J, with 17 bases between. The V gene's germline CDR1 is SGDLS and CDR2 YYNGEE. The CDR3 region has the DNA TGTGCCAGCAGCGGGAGTACAGGGATGGGGGAAGCTTTCTTT. This encodes CASSGSTGMGEAFF.

This clonotype came up many times. The chain has TRBV9 and TRBJ2-7; D gene ambiguous. Trimming left V 7 bases short and J 3 bases short, with 11 bases between. Germline CDR1 is SGDLS and CDR2 is YYNGEE. CDR3 length: 12 amino acids. The chain's CDR3 is CASGPASYEQYF. In nucleotides, the CDR3 is TGTGCCAGCGGCCCAGCCAGCTACGAGCAGTACTTC.

This clonotype has ten or more counts. The chain has TRBV29-1 and TRBJ2-7, with 8 positions matching TRBD1. The junction had 5 bases not matched to a gene; V was cut back by 6 bases and J by 4 bases. There are 12 residues in the CDR3. Germline loops: CDR1 SQVTM, CDR2 ANQGSEA. The CDR3 region has the DNA TGCAGCGTGGAGGACAGGGCGTACGAGCAGTACTTC. Protein product: CSVEDRAYEQYF.

This clonotype occurred many times. V is TRBV6-4 and J is TRBJ1-6; the D gene is possibly TRBD1 (5 bases). V was trimmed by 4 bases and J by 6 bases, leaving 10 bases between them. The CDR3 is made up of 14 amino acids. Germline V gives CDR1 MRHNA, CDR2 SNTAGT. CDR3 DNA: TGTGCCAGCAGTGCGGAGGGGAGTAATTCACCCCTCCACTTT. Translated, it gives CASSAEGSNSPLHF.

This clonotype was detected ten times or more. The chain recombines TRBV9 with TRBJ2-3; D unresolved. Germline V gene lookup returns CDR1 SGDLS and CDR2 YYNGEE. Trimming took 2 bases from V and 4 from J, leaving 11 bases between them. The CDR3 has 14 residues. The CDR3 nucleotides read TGTGCCAGCAGCGTCTTCGATCAGGCAGATACGCAGTATTTT. It translates to CASSVFDQADTQYF.

In this sample, this clonotype turned up many times. V and J are TRBV15 and TRBJ2-7; TRBD2 matches 10 bases. Germline V lookup: CDR1 LNHNV, CDR2 YYDKDF (reference sequence). The J segment lost 3 bases and the V segment lost 4 bases, leaving 6 bases of the junction unmatched. The CDR3 totals 15 residues. DNA for the CDR3: TGTGCCACCAGCAAGGGACTAGCGAATTACTACGAGCAGTACTTC. Amino acid sequence: CATSKGLANYYEQYF.

There are many counts of this clonotype. The chain is built from TRBV24-1 and TRBJ2-5, with D tentatively TRBD1 (6 bases). Germline assignment: CDR1 KGHDR and CDR2 SFDVKD. V was trimmed by 2 bases and J by 1 base, leaving 13 bases between them. The CDR3 has 16 residues. The CDR3 protein is CATSDSDRTSQETQYF. The CDR3 DNA reads TGTGCCACCAGTGATTCGGACAGAACCAGCCAAGAGACCCAGTACTTC.

Many counts were recorded for this clonotype. The rearrangement joins TRBV20-1 to TRBJ2-7, with D uncertain. Germline CDR1 and CDR2: DFQATT and SNEGSKA (reference sequence). Trimming left V 5 bases short and J 3 bases short, with 14 bases between. The CDR3 totals 13 residues. The CDR3 sequence is CSALIRTDYEQYF. DNA of the CDR3: TGCAGTGCTCTCATCAGGACGGACTACGAGCAGTACTTC.

In this sample, this clonotype turned up many times. This chain links TRBV5-1 with TRBJ2-2; 14 bases map to TRBD2. V trimming: 0 bases; J trimming: 1 base; junction bases outside the gene matches: 2. The CDR3 covers 18 residues. The V gene's germline CDR1 is SGHRS and CDR2 YFSETQ. CDR3 coding DNA: TGCGCCAGCAGCTTGGGGACTAGCGGGAGGCAGAACACCGGGGAGCTGTTTTTT. This encodes CASSLGTSGRQNTGELFF. Full variable domain (missing parts from reference TRBV5-1 and TRBJ2-2): KAGVTQTPRYLIKTRGQQVTLSCSPISGHRSVSWYQQTPGQGLQFLFEYFSETQRNKGNFPGRFSGRQFSNSRSEMNVSTLELGDSALYLCASSLGTSGRQNTGELFFGEGSRLTVL.